One and the same sample provided the 32 T cell receptor beta chains below, sequenced in a study of Ad26.COV2.S vaccination and SARS-CoV-2 variants. The assay was immunoSEQ multiplex PCR, and TCRdb's table has in-frame clones only and misses some. The data hold approximately 450,000 clones, with 75% to 95% observed a single time. Documented treatment: 15 to 20 received Ad26.COV2.S at low or high dose, single or two shots; a few received placebo; per-sample allocation not given. Collection of samples fell on day 63 after the first vaccine or placebo injection. The sequencing used peripheral blood, collected in a trial of Ad26.COV2.S vaccine versus placebo. These receptors came from a person between 18 and 59 years old who received the Ad26.COV2.S COVID-19 vaccine or a placebo.

The V call is TRBV19, the J call TRBJ1-4; 7 positions match TRBD1. The V gene end was trimmed by 10 bases and the J gene end by 6 bases; junction bases not matched to a gene: 11. Germline V gene sequence: CDR1 LNHDA, CDR2 SQIVND (reference sequence). The CDR3 is 14 amino acids. The CDR3 DNA reads TGTGCCACTGACACAGGGGAGGCAGATGAAAAACTGTTTTTT. Translation gives CATDTGEADEKLFF.

The chain uses TRBV5-4 and TRBJ2-3; D possibly corresponds to TRBD2 (6 bases). Germline V gene lookup returns CDR1 SGHNT and CDR2 YYREEE (reference sequence). With 4 bases removed from V and 1 base from J, the gap between germline ends came to 10 bases. This CDR3 comprises 14 residues. The DNA of the CDR3 is TGTGCCAGCAGCCCCGGGGAGGGCACAGATACGCAGTATTTT. This sequence encodes CASSPGEGTDTQYF.

This rearrangement joins TRBV5-1 to TRBJ1-1; 9 bases fit TRBD1. Germline trimming cut 4 bases from V and 4 bases from J; bases unmatched to any gene: 8. Germline lookup yields CDR1 SGHRS and CDR2 YFSETQ. CDR3 length: 15 amino acids. The DNA of the CDR3 is TGCGCCAGCAGCAGGCAACAGGGGGCTGGCACTGAAGCTTTCTTT. Its translation is CASSRQQGAGTEAFF.

The chain employs TRBV9 and TRBJ2-7; 10 bases line up with TRBD2. The trim removed 3 bases at V and 4 bases at J, leaving 22 bases unmatched. The germline V gene encodes CDR1 SGDLS and CDR2 YYNGEE. CDR3 length equals 20 residues. The CDR3 DNA reads as TGTGCCAGCAGCGAGGATGGTAGCGGGAGGAAAACAAGGGCAGATTACGAGCAGTACTTC. Translation gives CASSEDGSGRKTRADYEQYF.

This sequence joins TRBV7-6 and TRBJ2-1; 10 nucleotides align to TRBD2. This CDR3 comprises 18 residues. The ends lost 1 base at V and 0 bases at J; junction bases unmatched: 6. Germline CDR1 is SGHVS and CDR2 is FNYEAQ. The CDR3 DNA reads as TGTGCCAGCAGCTTAGGACTAGCGGGTCTTAGCTCCTACAATGAGCAGTTCTTC. Amino acids: CASSLGLAGLSSYNEQFF.

The chain joins TRBV6-5 to TRBJ2-7; 9 bases fit TRBD1. V was clipped by 6 bases and J by 1 base; unmatched bases: 4. Germline CDR1 reads MNHEY; CDR2 reads SVGAGI. This CDR3 spans 14 amino acids. The CDR3 DNA follows: TGTGCCAGCAGGCGGACAGGGGTATCCTACGAGCAGTACTTC. It encodes CASRRTGVSYEQYF.

V gene TRBV5-4 combines with J gene TRBJ2-6, with TRBD1 matching 8 bases. The CDR3 is 17 residues long. Germline V lookup: CDR1 SGHNT, CDR2 YYREEE (reference sequence). With V trimmed by 4 bases and J by 2 bases, 8 bases remained unmatched. The CDR3 loop is CASSRSGGGAGANVLTF. As DNA, the CDR3 is TGTGCCAGCAGCCGCTCAGGGGGCGGGGCTGGGGCCAACGTCCTGACTTTC.

Here the CDR3 reads CASSLGIRNEQFF. Here the CDR3 DNA reads TGTGCCAGCAGTTTAGGAATTAGAAATGAGCAGTTCTTC. The V call is TRBV12-3 or TRBV12-4, the J call TRBJ2-1; D remains unclear. The CDR3 has 13 amino acids. V lost 1 base, J lost 7 bases, and 8 bases lay in between.

The chain recombines TRBV28 with TRBJ1-2; 9 bases fit TRBD1. CDR3 size: 16 residues. CDR1 is MDHEN, CDR2 SYDVKM, per germline. V trimming: 6 bases; J trimming: 3 bases; junction bases outside the gene matches: 11. The CDR3 nucleotides are TGTGCCAGCAGCCAGGACAGGGGAAAAGGGGACTATGGCTACACCTTC. This gives the protein CASSQDRGKGDYGYTF.

V and J are TRBV24-1 and TRBJ1-2; D uncertain. The CDR3 spans 12 residues. CDR1 and CDR2 (germline): KGHDR, SFDVKD. The ends were cut back, 3 bases at V and 8 bases at J, with 9 bases in the middle. This chain's CDR3 is CATSDLLHGYTF. CDR3 in DNA: TGTGCCACCAGTGATCTATTACACGGCTACACCTTC.

The chain carries TRBV12-3 or TRBV12-4 and TRBJ1-2; D gene unclear. Trimming took off 4 bases at V and 8 bases at J, with 14 bases between the two ends. This CDR3 is 13 amino acids long. CDR3 bases: TGTGCCAGCAGTTCCATCGGGCAGCCGGGCTACACCTTC. This encodes CASSSIGQPGYTF.

V gene TRBV9 combines with J gene TRBJ1-2; TRBD1 might be the D (6 bases). CDR1 SGDLS and CDR2 YYNGEE come from the germline V gene. V lost 4 bases, J lost 1 base, and 14 bases lay in between. CDR3 size: 15 residues. This chain's CDR3 is CASSLTGLGNYGYTF. The CDR3 DNA follows: TGTGCCAGCAGCTTAACAGGGTTAGGTAACTATGGCTACACCTTC.

Turning to this clone: Other DNA variants within this sample encode the same CDR3. The rearrangement links TRBV30 to TRBJ2-7; the D is unclear. Deletions cut 3 bases from V and 3 bases from J, with 6 bases between. The CDR3 is 11 amino acids. Germline lookup yields CDR1 GTSNPN and CDR2 SVGIG (reference sequence). The chain's CDR3 is CAWSRSYEQYF. The CDR3 region has the DNA TGTGCCTGGAGCCGAAGCTACGAGCAGTACTTC. Variable domain in full (rest from reference TRBV30 and TRBJ2-7): SQTIHQWPATLVQPVGSPLSLECTVEGTSNPNLYWYRQAAGRGLQLLFYSVGIGQISSEVPQNLSASRPQDRQFILSSKKLLLSDSGFYLCAWSRSYEQYFGPGTRLTVT.

This chain connects TRBV7-2 to TRBJ2-5; 7 positions agree with TRBD2. From germline, CDR1 is SGHTA and CDR2 FQGNSA. There are 17 residues in the CDR3. With 2 bases clipped from V and 1 base from J, the junction kept 10 bases outside the gene matches. In DNA, the CDR3 is TGTGCCAGCAGCTTAAGGCTAGCGCGGGGGTCCCAAGAGACCCAGTACTTC. It yields the protein CASSLRLARGSQETQYF.

The J gene is TRBJ2-5, the V gene TRBV5-4; 8 bases are a match to TRBD2. The CDR3 has 14 residues. The V segment lost 4 bases and the J segment 5 bases; nucleotides outside the gene matches: 7. Germline-derived CDR1 and CDR2 are SGHNT and YYREEE (reference sequence). The CDR3 DNA reads as TGTGCCAGCAGCCTGTATAGCGGGAAGGAGACCCAGTACTTC. Its translation: CASSLYSGKETQYF.

The chain employs TRBV9 and TRBJ1-1; D gene ambiguous. Trimming stripped 3 bases from V and 3 bases from J, with 12 bases between. The germline CDR1 and CDR2 sequences are SGDLS and YYNGEE. This CDR3 region has 14 residues. The CDR3 DNA reads as TGTGCCAGCAGCGGACATAGGATAGACACTGAAGCTTTCTTT. Protein sequence: CASSGHRIDTEAFF. Drawing the rest from reference TRBV9 and TRBJ1-1, the complete variable domain is DSGVTQTPKHLITATGQRVTLRCSPRSGDLSVYWYQQSLDQGLQFLIQYYNGEERAKGNILERFSAQQFPDLHSELNLSSLELGDSALYFCASSGHRIDTEAFFGQGTRLTVV.

This chain links TRBV6-2 or TRBV6-3 with TRBJ2-3; 12 bases align to TRBD2. This CDR3 has 17 residues. CDR1 is MNHEY and CDR2 is SVGEGT in the germline V gene. After removal of 0 bases from V and 2 bases from J, the junction contained 3 bases not matched to a gene. The DNA of the CDR3 is TGTGCCAGCAGTTACTCGACTAGCGGGGGTATCACAGATACGCAGTATTTT. Its translation is CASSYSTSGGITDTQYF.

This clone appeared once. V gene TRBV3-1 (or the pseudogene TRBV3-2) combines with J gene TRBJ1-5; 7 nucleotides align to TRBD1. V shed 1 base and J 4 bases; nucleotides not matched to a gene: 4. Germline loops: CDR1 LGHDT, CDR2 YNNKEL (reference sequence). The CDR3 covers 15 residues. The DNA for the CDR3 is TGTGCCAGCAGCCAAGGGACAGGCCTTAATCAGCCCCAGCATTTT. Its protein is CASSQGTGLNQPQHF.

Notes on this clone: A read error may produce the germline difference seen at one junction end. The V call is TRBV7-9, the J call TRBJ1-5; D gene unclear. In germline, CDR1 is SEHNR, CDR2 FQNEAQ (reference sequence). There are 11 residues in the CDR3. Written as DNA, the CDR3 is TGTGCCAGCAGCCAAGGCCCGCACCTGAATTTT. It specifies CASSQGPHLNF.

The J gene is TRBJ2-4, the V gene TRBV5-4; D call uncertain. V was trimmed by 0 bases and J by 0 bases, leaving 4 bases between them. The CDR3 contains 14 residues. Looked up from germline, CDR1 is SGHNT and CDR2 is YYREEE (reference sequence). CDR3 amino acids: CASSLVPAKNIQYF. For the CDR3, the DNA is TGTGCCAGCAGCTTGGTGCCAGCCAAAAACATTCAGTACTTC.

The CDR3 spells CASSLGTGIEAFF. The CDR3 DNA sequence: TGTGCCAGCAGCTTGGGGACAGGTATCGAAGCTTTCTTT. J is TRBJ1-1 and V is TRBV7-6; 8 nucleotides align to TRBD1. CDR1 and CDR2 from the germline V gene are SGHVS and FNYEAQ. The CDR3 loop spans 13 amino acids. Trimming cost V 3 bases and J 8 bases; bases outside gene matches: 5.

The rearrangement links TRBV20-1 to TRBJ1-2; D is unclear. The ends were cut back, 0 bases at V and 6 bases at J, with 5 bases in the middle. Germline CDR1 DFQATT, CDR2 SNEGSKA (reference sequence). The CDR3 covers 11 residues. CDR3 coding DNA: TGCAGTGCTAGAGAGGGCAATGGCTACACCTTC. Translation gives CSAREGNGYTF.

In its sample, this clone was seen once. The rearrangement uses TRBV27 and TRBJ2-7; D gene unclear. Trimming stripped 6 bases from V and 3 bases from J, with 12 bases between. The CDR3 is 13 residues long. Looked up from germline, CDR1 is MNHEY and CDR2 is SMNVEV (reference sequence). The CDR3 DNA follows: TGTGCCAGCAGCCCCGACCGATTCTACGAGCAGTACTTC. Translating it yields CASSPDRFYEQYF.

V and J are TRBV5-1 and TRBJ1-1; D is uncertain. The germline CDR1 and CDR2 sequences are SGHRS and YFSETQ. The V gene lost 0 bases and the J gene lost 0 bases, with 15 bases spanning the gap. The CDR3 extends over 17 amino acids. CDR3: CASSLVGTSTLNTEAFF. DNA of the CDR3: TGCGCCAGCAGCTTGGTAGGAACCAGCACCTTGAACACTGAAGCTTTCTTT.

The chain employs TRBV6-5 and TRBJ1-1, with D tentatively TRBD1 (5 bases). Trimming took 7 bases from V and 3 from J, leaving 12 bases between them. The CDR3 is 13 residues long. Germline loops: CDR1 MNHEY, CDR2 SVGAGI. CDR3 sequence (DNA): TGTGCCAGCAAAGACAGAATGGACACTGAAGCTTTCTTT. It yields the protein CASKDRMDTEAFF.

The CDR3 DNA is TGTGCCAGCAGCTCATCAGCTGGAGAGGGCACAGATACGCAGTATTTT. Translation: CASSSSAGEGTDTQYF. The chain carries TRBV7-3 and TRBJ2-3; D unresolved. V was cut by 4 bases and J by 1 base, with 15 bases left in between. The CDR3 covers 16 residues. Germline V gene data show CDR1 as SGHTA and CDR2 as FQGTGA.

This clone was observed a single time. The chain combines TRBV15 with TRBJ2-1; TRBD2 agrees at 10 bases. The junction had 4 bases not matched to a gene; V was cut back by 2 bases and J by 9 bases. The CDR3 extends over 14 amino acids. Germline V gene data show CDR1 as LNHNV and CDR2 as YYDKDF (reference sequence). CDR3 bases: TGTGCCACCAGCAGACCGGGACTAGCGAGTGAGCAGTTCTTC. This sequence encodes CATSRPGLASEQFF.

V is TRBV6-6 and J is TRBJ2-5, with D possibly TRBD1 on 5 matching bases. CDR3 length: 16 amino acids. Trimming removed 0 bases from V and 5 bases from J, with 16 bases in between. The germline gives CDR1 MNHNY, CDR2 SVGAGI (reference sequence). The DNA of the CDR3 is TGTGCCAGCAGTTACTCGAGGCAAGGGGCGTTCGAGACCCAGTACTTC. It specifies CASSYSRQGAFETQYF.

This clone was counted once. The rearrangement links TRBV29-1 to TRBJ2-2, with TRBD2 matching 7 bases. This CDR3 spans 13 amino acids. The V gene end was trimmed by 7 bases and the J gene end by 7 bases; junction bases not matched to a gene: 9. Germline CDR1 is SQVTM and CDR2 is ANQGSEA. The CDR3 protein is CSGEGEGIGELFF. The CDR3 DNA sequence: TGCAGCGGGGAGGGTGAGGGGATCGGGGAGCTGTTTTTT.

The CDR3 spells CAWRDRITGELFF. CDR3 DNA sequence: TGTGCCTGGAGGGACAGGATCACCGGGGAGCTGTTTTTT. The chain joins TRBV30 to TRBJ2-2; TRBD1 matches at 7 bases. The germline V gene encodes CDR1 GTSNPN and CDR2 SVGIG (reference sequence). The CDR3 is 13 residues long. The V segment lost 3 bases and the J segment 4 bases; nucleotides outside the gene matches: 2. The full variable domain, completed using reference TRBV30 and TRBJ2-2, is SQTIHQWPATLVQPVGSPLSLECTVEGTSNPNLYWYRQAAGRGLQLLFYSVGIGQISSEVPQNLSASRPQDRQFILSSKKLLLSDSGFYLCAWRDRITGELFFGEGSRLTVL.

This clone appeared once. The J gene is TRBJ2-7, the V gene TRBV11-2, with D uncertain. From germline, CDR1 is SGHAT and CDR2 FQNNGV. V was trimmed by 5 bases and J by 7 bases, leaving 18 bases between them. There are 14 residues in the CDR3. The CDR3 bases are TGTGCCAGCAGCCCGACTGCCCCTATTGTGGAGCAGTACTTC. This translates into CASSPTAPIVEQYF.

About this clone itself: Other DNA sequences from this sample encode an identical CDR3 as well. The chain joins TRBV18 to TRBJ2-5; no definite D call. Per germline, CDR1 KGHSH and CDR2 LQKENI. CDR3 length: 14 residues. V lost 0 bases to trimming and J lost 1 base, with 6 bases between them. CDR3: CASSPPGLQETQYF. The DNA for the CDR3 is TGTGCCAGCTCACCACCCGGCCTCCAAGAGACCCAGTACTTC.